Reported below is one TCR beta chain. The data belong to a study of cytotoxic CD8 clonotypes in ibrutinib-treated CLL. On the study more broadly: Patient counts were around 10 relapsed/refractory, around 15 treatment-naive and about 17 IGHV unmutated. Responses comprised about 25 partial and 2 complete; at median around 67 months, around 14 remained remitted and some twelve progressed. Response sampling came at median approximately twelve months of treatment, ranging about 6 to 40 months.

CDR1 and CDR2 from the germline V gene are LGHNT and FRNRAP. The CDR3 extends over 16 amino acids. Trimming took 2 bases from V and 0 from J, leaving 10 bases between them. The planned depth of sequencing spanned 1 in 200,000 to 1 in 1 million T cells. Sequencing used immunoSEQ multiplex PCR; TCRdb keeps in-frame clones, though not all of them. The sample gives over 120,000 clones, about 84% of which show up once; less than 8.5% is in the top ten. This sequence originates from a human donor with chronic lymphocytic leukemia. The specimen was PBMCs, collected after 36 months of ibrutinib treatment. The rearrangement uses TRBV12-5 and TRBJ1-4, with D perhaps TRBD1 (5 bases). CDR3 sequence: CASGLILGATNEKLFF. The CDR3 nucleotides read TGTGCTAGTGGTTTGATCCTAGGGGCAACTAATGAAAAACTGTTTTTT.